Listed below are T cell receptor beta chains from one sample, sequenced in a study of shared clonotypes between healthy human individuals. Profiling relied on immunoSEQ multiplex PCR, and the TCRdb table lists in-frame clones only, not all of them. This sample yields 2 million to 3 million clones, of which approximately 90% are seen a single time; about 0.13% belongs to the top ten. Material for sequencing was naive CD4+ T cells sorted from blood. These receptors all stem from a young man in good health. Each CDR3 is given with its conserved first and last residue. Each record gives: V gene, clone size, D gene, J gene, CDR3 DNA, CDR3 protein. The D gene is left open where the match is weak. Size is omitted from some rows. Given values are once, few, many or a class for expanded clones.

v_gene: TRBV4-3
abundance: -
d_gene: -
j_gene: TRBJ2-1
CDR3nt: TGCGCCAGCAGCCAAGATCTAGTGGGGCTAGGGTTCTACAATGAACAGTTCTTC
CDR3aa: CASSQDLVGLGFYNEQFF

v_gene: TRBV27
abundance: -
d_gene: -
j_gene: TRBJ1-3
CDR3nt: TGTGCCAGCAGTTGGACGGGGGGAATCTCTGGAAACACCATATATTTT
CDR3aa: CASSWTGGISGNTIYF

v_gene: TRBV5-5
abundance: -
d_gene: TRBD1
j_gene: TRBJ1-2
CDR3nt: TGCGCCAGCAGCCCCCCGACAGGGAAGCGTGGCTACACCTTC
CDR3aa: CASSPPTGKRGYTF

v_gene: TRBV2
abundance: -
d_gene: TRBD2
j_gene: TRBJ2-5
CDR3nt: TGTGCCAGCAGAACTAGCGGGGTAATTACCCAGTACTTC
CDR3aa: CASRTSGVITQYF

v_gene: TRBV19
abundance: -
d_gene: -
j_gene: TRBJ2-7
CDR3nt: TGTGCCAGTAAGGTGGGATCAGCAGGTTCCTACGAGCAGTACTTC
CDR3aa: CASKVGSAGSYEQYF

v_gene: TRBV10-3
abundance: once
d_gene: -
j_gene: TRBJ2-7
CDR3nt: TGTGCCATCAGTGATGGAGCAAAATCCTACGAGCAGTACTTC
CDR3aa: CAISDGAKSYEQYF

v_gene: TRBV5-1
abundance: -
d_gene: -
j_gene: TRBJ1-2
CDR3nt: TGCGCCAGCACTCCGGGCCTAATGGGGTATGGCTACACCTTC
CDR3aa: CASTPGLMGYGYTF

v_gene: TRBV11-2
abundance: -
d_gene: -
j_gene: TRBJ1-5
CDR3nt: TGTGCCAGCAGCCCCACAGGGACTATTAATCAGCCCCAGCATTTT
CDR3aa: CASSPTGTINQPQHF

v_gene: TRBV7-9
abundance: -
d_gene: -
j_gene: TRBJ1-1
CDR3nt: TGTGCCAGCAGCTGGGGACAAAACACTGAAGCTTTCTTT
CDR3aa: CASSWGQNTEAFF

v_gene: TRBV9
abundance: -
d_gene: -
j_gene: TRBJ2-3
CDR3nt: TGTGCCAGCAGCGTAGGTGGAAACACAGATACGCAGTATTTT
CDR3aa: CASSVGGNTDTQYF

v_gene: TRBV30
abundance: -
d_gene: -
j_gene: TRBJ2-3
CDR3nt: TGTGCCTGGAGTGTACTTGGAGATACGCAGTATTTT
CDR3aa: CAWSVLGDTQYF

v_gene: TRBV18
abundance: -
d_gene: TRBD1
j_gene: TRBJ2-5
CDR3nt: TGTGCCAGCTCACCAGGGGCAGGGGGCTCGGAAGAGACCCAGTACTTC
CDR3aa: CASSPGAGGSEETQYF

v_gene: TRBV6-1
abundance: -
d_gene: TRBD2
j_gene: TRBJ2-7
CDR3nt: TGTGCCAGCCGGAAGCTAGCGGGAGTTGGGGAGCAGTACTTC
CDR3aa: CASRKLAGVGEQYF

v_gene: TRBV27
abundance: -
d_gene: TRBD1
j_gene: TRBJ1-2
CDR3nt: TGTGCCAGCAGGCGTGGAGAAAAACAGGGGGCCAAGGGCTACACCTTC
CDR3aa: CASRRGEKQGAKGYTF

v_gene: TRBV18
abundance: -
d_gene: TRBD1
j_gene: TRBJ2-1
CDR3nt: TGTGCCAGCTCACCCCCCGGGACAGGGCGTATGAATGAGCAGTTCTTC
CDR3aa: CASSPPGTGRMNEQFF

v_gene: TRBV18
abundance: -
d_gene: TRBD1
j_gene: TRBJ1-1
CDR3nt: TGTGCCAGCTCACGGGACAGGGGGCAAGCGATGAACACTGAAGCTTTCTTT
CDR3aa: CASSRDRGQAMNTEAFF

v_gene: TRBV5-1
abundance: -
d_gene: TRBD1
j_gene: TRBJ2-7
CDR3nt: TGCGCCAGCAGCGGGACAGGGGGCGCATACGAGCAGTACTTC
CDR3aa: CASSGTGGAYEQYF

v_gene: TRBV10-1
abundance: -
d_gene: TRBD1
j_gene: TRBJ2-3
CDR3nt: TGCGCCAGCAGCCCCGGGACAGGGGGCAAAGATACGCAGTATTTT
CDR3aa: CASSPGTGGKDTQYF

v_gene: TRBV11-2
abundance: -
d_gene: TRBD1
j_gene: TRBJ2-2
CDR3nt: TGTGCCAGCAGCCCCGACAGATGGGACAGGGGGACTGCCGGGGAGCTGTTTTTT
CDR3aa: CASSPDRWDRGTAGELFF

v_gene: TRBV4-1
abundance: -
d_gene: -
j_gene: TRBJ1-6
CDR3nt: TGCGCCAGCAGCCAGCAGGACAATAATTCACCCCTCCACTTT
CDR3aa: CASSQQDNNSPLHF

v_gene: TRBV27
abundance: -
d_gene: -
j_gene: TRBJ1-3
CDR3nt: TGTGCCAGCAGTAAGGACAGAGGGCAAGGCACCATATATTTT
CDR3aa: CASSKDRGQGTIYF

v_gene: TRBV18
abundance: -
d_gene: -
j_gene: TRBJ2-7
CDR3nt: TGTGCCAGCTCTCCCAGCGGCGGCGAGCAGTACTTC
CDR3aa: CASSPSGGEQYF

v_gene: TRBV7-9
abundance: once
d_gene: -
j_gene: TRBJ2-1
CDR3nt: TGTGCCAGCAGCTTAGTAGAGCAGTTCTTC
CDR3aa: CASSLVEQFF

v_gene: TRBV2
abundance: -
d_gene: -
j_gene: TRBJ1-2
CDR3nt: TGTGCCAGCAGTCGAGGAGGGACCCCAGGCGGCTACACCTTC
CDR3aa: CASSRGGTPGGYTF

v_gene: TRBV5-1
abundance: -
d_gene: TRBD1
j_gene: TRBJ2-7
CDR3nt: TGCGCCAGCAGCTGGCGGGGACAGGACGAGCAGTACTTC
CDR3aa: CASSWRGQDEQYF

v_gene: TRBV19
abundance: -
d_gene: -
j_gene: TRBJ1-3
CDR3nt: TGTGCCTGCGGACAGATTCACTCTGGAAACACCATATATTTT
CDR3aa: CACGQIHSGNTIYF

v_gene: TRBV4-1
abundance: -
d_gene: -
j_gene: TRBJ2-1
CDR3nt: TGCGCCAGCAGCCAGCTCCGGACGACCGGCATTGAGCAGTTCTTC
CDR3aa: CASSQLRTTGIEQFF

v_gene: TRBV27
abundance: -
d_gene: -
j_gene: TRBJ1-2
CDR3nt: TGTGCCAGCACCCCGTTCAATTCAGCGACAGACCACTATGGCTACACCTTC
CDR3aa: CASTPFNSATDHYGYTF

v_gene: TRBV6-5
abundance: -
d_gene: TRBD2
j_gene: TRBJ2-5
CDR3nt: TGTGCCAGCAGTACTAGCGGGGGTGGGGAGCAGTACTTC
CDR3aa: CASSTSGGGEQYF

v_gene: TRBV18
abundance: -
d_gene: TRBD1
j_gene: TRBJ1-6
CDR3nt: TGTGCCAGCTCACCCTCCGGGACAGTTATTAATTCACCCCTCCACTTT
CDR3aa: CASSPSGTVINSPLHF

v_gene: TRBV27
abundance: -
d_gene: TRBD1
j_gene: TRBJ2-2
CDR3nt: TGTGCCAGCAGTACCCGGGACAGGGACGGGACCGGGGAGCTGTTTTTT
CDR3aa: CASSTRDRDGTGELFF

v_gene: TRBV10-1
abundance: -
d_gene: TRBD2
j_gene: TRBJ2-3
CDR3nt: TGCGCCAGCAGTACGACGTCGGGAGGAGGGGATACGCAGTATTTT
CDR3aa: CASSTTSGGGDTQYF

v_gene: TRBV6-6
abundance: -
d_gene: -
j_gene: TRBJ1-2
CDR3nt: TGTGCCAGCAGCCACGAGATCAAGTTCTACACCTTC
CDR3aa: CASSHEIKFYTF

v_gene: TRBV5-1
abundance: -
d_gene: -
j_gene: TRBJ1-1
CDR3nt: TGCGCCAGCAGCCCAAACGGGGCGGGGAACACTGAAGCTTTCTTT
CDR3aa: CASSPNGAGNTEAFF

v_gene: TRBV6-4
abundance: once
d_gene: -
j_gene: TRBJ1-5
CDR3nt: TGTGCCAGCTCGGGCAATCAGCCCCAGCATTTT
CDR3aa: CASSGNQPQHF

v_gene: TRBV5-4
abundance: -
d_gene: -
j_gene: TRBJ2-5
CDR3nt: TGTGCCAGCAGCCAAGAGGGGGCGGAGGGGACGGAGACCCAGTACTTC
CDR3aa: CASSQEGAEGTETQYF

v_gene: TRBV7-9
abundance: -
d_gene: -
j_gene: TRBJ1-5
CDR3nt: TGTGCCAGCAGCGGAAATACAGGGTTTAGCAATCAGCCCCAGCATTTT
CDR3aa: CASSGNTGFSNQPQHF

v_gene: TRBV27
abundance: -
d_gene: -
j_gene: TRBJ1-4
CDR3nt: TGTGCCAGCAGTTTATCTTTCGGGTCAACTAATGAAAAACTGTTTTTT
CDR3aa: CASSLSFGSTNEKLFF

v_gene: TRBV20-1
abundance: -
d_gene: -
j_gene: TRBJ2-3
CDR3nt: TGCAGCCCTTACACAGATACGCAGTATTTT
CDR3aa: CSPYTDTQYF

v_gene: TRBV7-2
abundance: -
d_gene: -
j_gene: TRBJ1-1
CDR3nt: TGTGCCAGCAGATCTCCAGGGCGTCGAGAGAACACTGAAGCTTTCTTT
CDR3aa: CASRSPGRRENTEAFF

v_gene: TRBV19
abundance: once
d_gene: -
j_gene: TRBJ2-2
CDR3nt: TGTGCCAGTAGTGGCAGGGGCGGGTCCGGGGAGCTGTTTTTT
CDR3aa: CASSGRGGSGELFF

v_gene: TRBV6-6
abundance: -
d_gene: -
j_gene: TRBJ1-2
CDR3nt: TGTGCCAGCAGTTACTCAGAGGGATCCGCGTGGGGCTACACCTTC
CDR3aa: CASSYSEGSAWGYTF

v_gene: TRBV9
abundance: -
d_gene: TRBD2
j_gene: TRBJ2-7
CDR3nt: TGTGCCAGCAGCCACACTAGCGGGGGGGCCTACGAGCAGTACTTC
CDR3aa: CASSHTSGGAYEQYF

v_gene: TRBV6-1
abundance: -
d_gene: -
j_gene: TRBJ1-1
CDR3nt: TGTGCCAGCAGCCCAATCCGGGCCATGAACACTGAAGCTTTCTTT
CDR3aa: CASSPIRAMNTEAFF

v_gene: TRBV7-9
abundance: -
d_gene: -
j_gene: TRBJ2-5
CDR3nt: TGTGCCAGCAGCGATTGGAGGGGGCAAGAGACCCAGTACTTC
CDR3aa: CASSDWRGQETQYF

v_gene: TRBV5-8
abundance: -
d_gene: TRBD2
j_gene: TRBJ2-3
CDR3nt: TGTGCCATACGACGACTAGCGGGACCAGATACGCAGTATTTT
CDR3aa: CAIRRLAGPDTQYF

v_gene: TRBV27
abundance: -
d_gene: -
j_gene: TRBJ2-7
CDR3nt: TGTGCCAGCAGTCTCGGACACCCGGTGGACGAGCAGTACTTC
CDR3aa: CASSLGHPVDEQYF

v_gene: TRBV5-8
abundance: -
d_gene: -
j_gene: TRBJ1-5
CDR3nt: TGTGCCAGCAGTCCAGGCCGATATAGCAATCAGCCCCAGCATTTT
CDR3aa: CASSPGRYSNQPQHF

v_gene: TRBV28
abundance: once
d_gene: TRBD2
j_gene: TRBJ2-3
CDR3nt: TGTGCCAGCAGTTTTCCAGCGGGGGGGCCAGATACGCAGTATTTT
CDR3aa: CASSFPAGGPDTQYF

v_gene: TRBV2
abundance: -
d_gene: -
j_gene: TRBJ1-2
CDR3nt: TGTGCCAGCAGTGAAGCCGGCCTGAGCGGCTACACCTTC
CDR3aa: CASSEAGLSGYTF

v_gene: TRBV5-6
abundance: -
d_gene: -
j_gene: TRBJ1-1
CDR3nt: TGTGCCAGCAGCTTCCGGGAGCGCACTGAAGCTTTCTTT
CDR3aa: CASSFRERTEAFF

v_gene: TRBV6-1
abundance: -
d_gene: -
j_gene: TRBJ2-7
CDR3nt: TGTGCCAGCAGTGTGTCAGGACTTAACTACGAGCAGTACTTC
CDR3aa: CASSVSGLNYEQYF